These 14 T cell receptor beta chains originate from one sample sequenced in a study of blood T cells in healthy people across ages. Next came a second PCR, run for about 6 to 12 cycles, which used a sample-barcoded 5' primer along with a J-beta primer mix. TCRdb reanalysed the 5' RACE reads using MiXCR and keeps one entry per CDR3 protein. The table has roughly 1,800,000 distinct CDR3 sequences, roughly 49% seen once. The sequenced sample consisted of blood. Receptors originate from a woman in her thirties or forties in good health.

The J gene is TRBJ2-1, the V gene TRBV5-1, with 9 bases matching TRBD1. V dropped 3 bases and J dropped 8; count of bases not matched to a gene: 6. Germline V CDR1 and CDR2: SGHRS, YFSETQ. The CDR3 has 14 amino acids. CDR3 DNA sequence: TGCGCCAGCAGCTCCGGACAGGGGTTGGATGAGCAGTTCTTC. Protein product: CASSSGQGLDEQFF.

The CDR3 DNA is TGTGCCACCAGTGATCTAAAGTACACTGAAGCTTTCTTT. It codes for CATSDLKYTEAFF. This chain uses TRBV24-1 with TRBJ1-1; no definite D call. The V end lost 3 bases, the J end lost 3 bases, and 7 bases lay between the germline ends. The CDR3 is 13 amino acids. Germline V CDR1 and CDR2: KGHDR, SFDVKD.

The CDR3 sequence is CASSNTPVEQFF. DNA of the CDR3: TGTGCCAGCAGCAATACCCCCGTTGAGCAGTTCTTC. The rearrangement uses TRBV9 and TRBJ2-1; no clear D gene. Trimming stripped 4 bases from V and 9 bases from J, with 11 bases between. The CDR3 is 12 residues long. The germline V gene has CDR1 SGDLS and CDR2 YYNGEE.

This rearrangement joins TRBV5-1 to TRBJ1-1, with unresolved D. V lost 0 bases to trimming and J lost 3 bases, with 9 bases between them. The length of the CDR3 is 14 residues. Germline V gene sequence: CDR1 SGHRS, CDR2 YFSETQ. The CDR3 loop reads CASSLDRADTEAFF. CDR3 in DNA: TGCGCCAGCAGCTTGGATCGGGCGGACACTGAAGCTTTCTTT. Full variable domain (remainder filled in from reference TRBV5-1 and TRBJ1-1): KAGVTQTPRYLIKTRGQQVTLSCSPISGHRSVSWYQQTPGQGLQFLFEYFSETQRNKGNFPGRFSGRQFSNSRSEMNVSTLELGDSALYLCASSLDRADTEAFFGQGTRLTVV.

This chain connects TRBV6-1 to TRBJ1-6; D unclear. Per the germline V gene, CDR1 is MNHNS and CDR2 is SASEGT. With 7 bases removed from V and 0 bases from J, the gap between germline ends came to 7 bases. The CDR3 length is 14 residues. The CDR3 spells CASKESSYNSPLHF. CDR3 sequence (DNA): TGTGCCAGCAAGGAGAGCTCCTATAATTCACCCCTCCACTTT.

This chain's CDR3 is CASSSKRGDETQYF. The CDR3 coding sequence is TGTGCCAGCAGTTCTAAGCGGGGGGATGAGACCCAGTACTTC. The chain links TRBV27 to TRBJ2-5, with 9 bases aligning to TRBD2. V lost 4 bases to trimming and J lost 5 bases; unmatched junction nucleotides: 5. Germline assignment: CDR1 MNHEY and CDR2 SMNVEV (reference sequence). The CDR3 sequence is 14 residues long.

This clonotype was recorded a few times. This chain links TRBV10-1 with TRBJ2-7; D gene uncertain. TRBJ2-1 matches the DNA end more closely, so the J call is doubtful. CDR1 is WNHNN and CDR2 is SYGVQD in the germline V gene (reference sequence). This CDR3 is built from 13 residues. CDR3 sequence (DNA): TGCGCCAGCAGTGAGTCTGGCAGAAATGAGCAGTTCTTC. Amino acid sequence: CASSESGRNEQFF.

The gene calls are TRBV25-1 and TRBJ2-3, with D hard to call. Trimming left V 2 bases short and J 4 bases short, with 10 bases between. Germline CDR1 is MGHDK and CDR2 is SYGVNS. The CDR3 covers 14 residues. CDR3 in DNA: TGTGCCAGCAGTGAACTTCGACGGTCAGATACGCAGTATTTT. Translating it yields CASSELRRSDTQYF. Complete variable domain (other parts from reference TRBV25-1 and TRBJ2-3): EADIYQTPRYLVIGTGKKITLECSQTMGHDKMYWYQQDPGMELHLIHYSYGVNSTEKGDLSSESTVSRIRTEHFPLTLESARPSHTSQYLCASSELRRSDTQYFGPGTRLTVL.

This sequence joins TRBV6-5 and TRBJ2-5; TRBD1 is a possible D gene (7 bases). The better agreement between TRBJ2-4 and the DNA end casts doubt on the J call. In germline, CDR1 is MNHEY, CDR2 SVGAGI. The CDR3 length is 11 residues. Written as DNA, the CDR3 is TGTGCCAGCACTCAGGGGGGCATTCAGTACTTC. It is translated as CASTQGGIQYF.

This clonotype has ten or more counts. This chain connects TRBV7-2 to TRBJ2-4, with D hard to call. Germline V CDR1 and CDR2: SGHTA, FQGNSA. CDR3 length: 14 residues. The V and J ends lost 1 base and 0 bases respectively, with 4 bases between them. CDR3 in DNA: TGTGCCAGCAGCTTAGATATAGCCAAAAACATTCAGTACTTC. This translates into CASSLDIAKNIQYF.

The chain is built from TRBV6-5 and TRBJ1-6; TRBD1 is a possible D gene (6 bases). The CDR3 covers 16 residues. Deletions cut 0 bases from V and 5 bases from J, with 11 bases between. Germline V lookup: CDR1 MNHEY, CDR2 SVGAGI. CDR3 nucleotides: TGTGCCAGCAGTTACTCGAACAGGGTCGATAATTCACCCCTCCACTTT. It specifies CASSYSNRVDNSPLHF.

This clonotype has only a few counts. The chain links TRBV6-5 to TRBJ2-3, with D perhaps matching TRBD1 (5 bases). This CDR3 region has 17 residues. Deletions cut 4 bases from V and 2 bases from J, with 19 bases between. Looked up from germline, CDR1 is MNHEY and CDR2 is SVGAGI. The DNA of the CDR3 is TGTGCCAGCAGTTCCCGAAGACAGTATGGTTTCACAGATACGCAGTATTTT. Protein product: CASSSRRQYGFTDTQYF.

This clonotype was observed a handful of times. The CDR3 region is CASRVTGTYGYTF. The DNA of the CDR3 is TGTGCCAGCAGGGTGACAGGGACCTATGGCTACACCTTC. The rearrangement joins TRBV7-2 to TRBJ1-2; TRBD1 aligns across 7 bases. Germline V CDR1 and CDR2: SGHTA, FQGNSA. The CDR3 is made up of 13 amino acids. V lost 6 bases and J lost 4; bases outside the gene matches: 5.

A note on this clonotype: A junction end diverges from the germline sequence, so it may reflect a read error. The chain links TRBV20-1 to TRBJ2-1, with 10 bases that match TRBD2. In germline, CDR1 is DFQATT, CDR2 SNEGSKA (reference sequence). The CDR3 sequence is 14 residues long. CDR3 loop: CSANQRGGNNERFF. The CDR3 nucleotides read TGCAGTGCAAACCAGCGGGGGGGAAACAATGAGCGGTTCTTC.